This T cell receptor (beta chain) was sequenced for a study of blood T cell repertoires in COVID-19 (dated by TCRdb to the early 2020s). Notes on the research overall: Samples covering the acute and convalescent phases of COVID-19 were provided by collaborators in the United States, Italy and Spain. The prospective study material was composed of cDNA or gDNA derived from T cells, B-cell-depleted T cells, or PBMCs. Subjects who had been exposed to COVID-19, were actively infected with it, or had recovered from it provided the deeply sampled blood TCRbeta repertoires that made up the dataset. A freely available public database, intended as a resource for researchers studying the immune response to SARS-CoV-2, is where the repertoires were released. The samples were drawn from the first 160 participants of the ongoing ImmuneRACE study and from under 1,500 subjects provided by 6 global collaborators. Nearly every sample came with metadata listing a de-identified subject ID, COVID-19 status, age in years and sex. Where available, HLA class I and class II types were obtained from metadata supplied by the sample provider rather than from assay-based typing. General findings and caveats noted by the study authors: How much clinical and demographic metadata was included differed by source and by participant, and the metadata was provided uncurated.

Turning to this clone: Its antigen has not been determined. No base-level quality is on record; no much larger clone is a single base apart.

The CDR3 spans 17 residues, from the cysteine through the phenylalanine. Just CDR3 DNA is preserved here, 51 bases in frame from base 1. Taken from the germline V gene (reference sequence), the CDR1 and CDR2 loops are LNHDA and SQIVND. V has 4 bases trimmed and J has 9 bases trimmed; junction bases matching no gene number 15. At one collaborating source in Seattle, patients were enrolled during active infection and were followed longitudinally through the course of disease. Whole blood was collected in K2EDTA tubes by collaborating institutions according to the institutions' own protocols. For TCRbeta analysis, collaborators shipped samples in one of three forms: frozen whole blood, isolated PBMCs, or DNA extracted from either of those sample types. TCRbeta CDR3 regions were amplified from genomic DNA using the immunoSEQ Assay, a bias-controlled multiplex PCR. Per the original workflow: Within the assay, amplification of reference gene primers was used to estimate how many nucleated cells each sample contained. Sequence reads were collapsed and filtered to measure the absolute abundance of every unique TCRbeta CDR3 rearrangement. For each sample, productive Simpson clonality was calculated as the square root of Simpson's diversity index across productive rearrangements. TCRdb retrieved this table from immuneACCESS and kept in-frame rearrangements only. Not all clones are present; in checked studies, unresolved V genes account for under half, and no reason is known for the remainder. D and trimming were read from the DNA, whereas the V and J calls and clone size are those reported in that table. The sample profile shows fewer than 65,000 clones; approximately 80% of them were found once. About 10% of the sample comes from the top ten.

The sequence was collected from a man aged 30 to 39 with COVID-19, enrolled during active disease. This receptor chain uses TRBV19 and TRBJ2-2; TRBD1 lines up with 9 middle nucleotides. The sample consisted of peripheral blood. Read as DNA, the sequence is TGTGCCAGTAGTAAGGGACAGGGATTTGCGGCGGGCCGGGAGCTGTTTTTT. Translated, it gives CASSKGQGFAAGRELFF.